The entry below gives a single T cell receptor beta chain sequence along with its context. V was trimmed by 4 bases and J by 0 bases, leaving 9 bases between them. Germline V gene data show CDR1 as LNHDA and CDR2 as SQIVND (reference sequence). The CDR3 runs to 14 residues. The data were obtained in a study of blood T cell repertoires in COVID-19. About the research overall: The analysed material was cDNA or gDNA that came from T cells, B-cell-depleted T cells, or PBMCs.

The method was immunoSEQ multiplex PCR; TCRdb's version includes in-frame clones alone and lacks a portion of them. Altogether tens of thousands of clones are present, about 74% being singletons, with the ten largest covering 3.9%. This TCR was sampled from a man aged 65 to 85 with COVID-19, enrolled during active disease. Sequenced material: peripheral blood. V gene TRBV19 combines with J gene TRBJ1-1; perhaps TRBD1 as D (6 bases). The CDR3 DNA sequence: TGTGCCAGTAGTAGGGGACAATTGAACACTGAAGCTTTCTTT. Amino acids: CASSRGQLNTEAFF.